The 26 T cell receptor beta chains given below trace back to one sample, sequenced in a study of T-cell reconstitution after alpha-beta-depleted transplantation in children. Researchers prepared the TCRbeta library using unique molecular identifiers, the study reports. TCRdb re-derived calls from the PCR reads in MiXCR, one entry per CDR3 protein. The table has a few hundred thousand distinct CDR3 sequences, roughly 9% seen once. The input for sequencing was PBMCs from the stem cell graft donor, taken from the stem cell graft. These receptor sequences come from a human donor who donated a stem cell graft to a child with acute lymphoblastic leukemia.

This clonotype came up a few times. This chain connects TRBV12-3 or TRBV12-4 to TRBJ2-7, with D perhaps matching TRBD1 (6 bases). This CDR3 region has 12 residues. Between the trimmed V and J ends, which lost 3 bases and 4 bases, there was a span of 7 bases. The CDR3 sequence: CASSFTGYEQYF. The CDR3 bases are TGTGCCAGCAGTTTTACAGGGTACGAGCAGTACTTC.

This clonotype came up many times. J is TRBJ2-7 and V is TRBV7-2, with 9 bases that match TRBD1. The germline V gene encodes CDR1 SGHTA and CDR2 FQGNSA. CDR3 length: 13 residues. The V and J ends lost 4 bases and 7 bases, in that order; junction bases with no gene match: 5. The CDR3 reads CASSWTGVQEQYF. The CDR3 region has the DNA TGTGCCAGCAGCTGGACAGGGGTCCAAGAGCAGTACTTC.

This clonotype has ten or more counts. The chain recombines TRBV12-3 or TRBV12-4 with TRBJ2-3; TRBD2 agrees at 10 bases. The CDR3 extends over 15 amino acids. V lost 7 bases, J lost 3 bases, and 7 bases stayed unmatched. The CDR3 nucleotides read TGTGCCAGCAATCAGCGGGGGGGCCTGACAGATACGCAGTATTTT. It yields the protein CASNQRGGLTDTQYF.

This clonotype was seen at least ten times. This chain links TRBV3-1 with TRBJ2-2, with 7 bases aligning to TRBD1. This CDR3 spans 19 amino acids. In germline, CDR1 is LGHDT, CDR2 YNNKEL (reference sequence). The J segment lost 0 bases and the V segment lost 4 bases, leaving 14 bases of the junction unmatched. The CDR3: CASSRYPISGTANTGELFF. CDR3 in DNA: TGTGCCAGCAGCCGGTATCCCATCTCCGGGACAGCGAACACCGGGGAGCTGTTTTTT.

The V gene is TRBV6-1, the J gene TRBJ2-2; D is undetermined. V lost 9 bases and J lost 6, with 23 bases in between. The CDR3 covers 16 residues. In germline, CDR1 is MNHNS, CDR2 SASEGT. In DNA, the CDR3 is TGTGCCAGTGCCAGCCCCCACAACCCACAAGCCGGGGAGCTGTTTTTT. It translates to CASASPHNPQAGELFF.

This clonotype was detected only a few times. This rearrangement joins TRBV5-1 to TRBJ2-7; D tentatively fits TRBD1 or TRBD2 (5 bases each). Trimming removed 0 bases from V and 4 bases from J, with 17 bases in between. CDR1 is SGHRS and CDR2 is YFSETQ in the germline V gene. The CDR3 consists of 16 residues. The DNA for the CDR3 is TGCGCCAGCAGCTTGGAGCCCGGGACGGGCAGGTACGAGCAGTACTTC. Residues: CASSLEPGTGRYEQYF.

This rearrangement joins TRBV5-1 to TRBJ2-7; tentatively, D is TRBD1 (6 bases). V lost 0 bases to trimming and J lost 10 bases, with 14 bases between them. This CDR3 contains 13 residues. Germline values: CDR1 SGHRS, CDR2 YFSETQ. This CDR3 reads CASSLEGDRPQYF. Written as DNA, the CDR3 is TGCGCCAGCAGCTTGGAGGGGGACCGTCCACAGTACTTC.

This clonotype was seen ten or more times. The chain couples TRBV7-9 to TRBJ2-7; 7 bases align to TRBD1. Germline V gene sequence: CDR1 SEHNR, CDR2 FQNEAQ (reference sequence). The CDR3 is 16 residues long. J lost 0 bases, V lost 5 bases, and 10 bases had no gene match. The CDR3 DNA sequence: TGTGCCAGCAGCCCCACTCGACAGGGCCACTCCTACGAGCAGTACTTC. Residues: CASSPTRQGHSYEQYF.

V gene TRBV14 combines with J gene TRBJ2-7; 9 positions match TRBD1. The germline V gene has CDR1 SGHDN and CDR2 FVKESK. This CDR3 region has 16 residues. J lost 4 bases, V lost 1 base, and 8 bases had no gene match. In nucleotides, the CDR3 is TGTGCCAGCAGCCAAGTTGGTACAGGGGGCCGGTACGAGCAGTACTTC. The encoded protein is CASSQVGTGGRYEQYF.

In its sample, this clonotype was seen a few times. CDR3 DNA: TGTGCCAGCAGCTTAGACCCAGGACAGGGTAACTATGGCTACACCTTC. This sequence encodes CASSLDPGQGNYGYTF. V and J are TRBV7-9 and TRBJ1-2; 8 bases are a match to TRBD1. The length of the CDR3 is 16 residues. V lost 1 base, J lost 1 base, and 5 bases stayed unmatched. Germline CDR1 is SEHNR and CDR2 is FQNEAQ (reference sequence).

The sample holds a few counts of this clonotype. V and J are TRBV13 and TRBJ1-2; tentative D call: TRBD1 (6 bases). This CDR3 contains 17 residues. Trimming pared 2 bases from V and 1 base from J, leaving 17 bases between. The germline V gene encodes CDR1 PRHDT and CDR2 FYEKMQ (reference sequence). The CDR3 nucleotides are TGTGCCAGCAGCTTAAGCGGGTGGACAGCTGATAACTATGGCTACACCTTC. Its translation is CASSLSGWTADNYGYTF.

The V gene is TRBV5-8, the J gene TRBJ2-1; 7 bases fit TRBD1. This CDR3 spans 16 amino acids. Germline trimming cut 4 bases from V and 1 base from J; bases unmatched to any gene: 8. Germline V gene lookup returns CDR1 SGHTS and CDR2 YDEGEE. CDR3 coding DNA: TGTGCCAGCAGCCAGGGGGTGACAGGGTCCTACAATGAGCAGTTCTTC. Its translation: CASSQGVTGSYNEQFF.

This clonotype appeared many times. This sequence joins TRBV24-1 and TRBJ1-2; 9 bases align to TRBD1. With 6 bases clipped from V and 7 bases from J, the junction kept 5 bases outside the gene matches. The CDR3 totals 13 residues. Germline lookup yields CDR1 KGHDR and CDR2 SFDVKD. CDR3 nucleotide sequence: TGTGCCACCAGTCGGGGACAGGGTGGTGGCTACACCTTC. It translates to CATSRGQGGGYTF.

This clonotype was seen at least ten times. The chain joins TRBV5-1 to TRBJ1-1, with a possible D match to TRBD1 (6 bases). V was pared by 0 bases and J by 5 bases, with 8 bases between. The V gene's germline CDR1 is SGHRS and CDR2 YFSETQ. The CDR3 extends over 13 amino acids. The DNA for the CDR3 is TGCGCCAGCAGCTTGGACGACAGGACTGAAGCTTTCTTT. Its protein is CASSLDDRTEAFF.

The sample holds many counts of this clonotype. The chain is built from TRBV4-3 and TRBJ1-3, with D hard to call. CDR1 is LGHNA and CDR2 is YSLEER in the germline V gene. The CDR3 sequence is 13 residues long. V was shortened by 0 bases and J by 2 bases, with 2 bases between the two germline ends. CDR3 amino acids: CASSQDPGNTIYF. CDR3 DNA sequence: TGCGCCAGCAGCCAAGATCCTGGAAACACCATATATTTT.

This chain joins TRBV27 and TRBJ1-2; no firm D call. Per the germline V gene, CDR1 is MNHEY and CDR2 is SMNVEV (reference sequence). Deletions cut 2 bases from V and 4 bases from J, with 5 bases between. The CDR3 length is 12 residues. The chain's CDR3 is CASSLPGYGYTF. CDR3 coding DNA: TGTGCCAGCAGTTTACCTGGCTATGGCTACACCTTC.

This clonotype was seen only a few times. V is TRBV20-1 and J is TRBJ2-1; 12 nucleotides match TRBD2. In germline, CDR1 is DFQATT, CDR2 SNEGSKA (reference sequence). CDR3 length: 16 residues. Trimming cost V 5 bases and J 4 bases; bases outside gene matches: 9. The CDR3 nucleotides read TGCAGTGCTCTCGCCGCGACTAGCGGGGGATACAATGAGCAGTTCTTC. Translation: CSALAATSGGYNEQFF.

This clonotype was seen a handful of times. The genes are TRBV5-5 and TRBJ1-2; D call uncertain. The CDR3 is 13 amino acids. Trimming removed 1 base at V and 5 bases at J, with 9 bases between. Looked up from germline, CDR1 is SGHKS and CDR2 is YYEKEE (reference sequence). CDR3 in amino acids: CASSLSPMYGYTF. CDR3 in DNA: TGTGCCAGCAGCTTGTCGCCAATGTATGGCTACACCTTC.

This clonotype was detected only a few times. This chain connects TRBV3-1 to TRBJ1-3; possible D gene TRBD1, 5 bases. The germline V gene has CDR1 LGHDT and CDR2 YNNKEL (reference sequence). The CDR3 has 15 residues. Trimming took 4 bases from V and 0 from J, leaving 10 bases between them. The CDR3 sequence is CASSPRGSSGNTIYF. CDR3 nucleotides: TGTGCCAGCAGCCCTCGGGGGTCCTCTGGAAACACCATATATTTT. The full variable domain, with the rest looked up from reference TRBV3-1 and TRBJ1-3, is DTAVSQTPKYLVTQMGNDKSIKCEQNLGHDTMYWYKQDSKKFLKIMFSYNNKELIINETVPNRFSPKSPDKAHLNLHINSLELGDSAVYFCASSPRGSSGNTIYFGEGSWLTVV.

This clonotype has more than one count but fewer than ten. J is TRBJ1-3 and V is TRBV6-1; no reliable D call. V lost 6 bases to trimming and J lost 0 bases, with 9 bases between them. CDR1 MNHNS and CDR2 SASEGT come from the germline V gene. The CDR3 covers 14 residues. In nucleotides, the CDR3 is TGTGCCAGCAGGCGAGAAAGCTCTGGAAACACCATATATTTT. Amino acid sequence: CASRRESSGNTIYF.

Only a few counts were recorded for this clonotype. The V gene is TRBV30, the J gene TRBJ1-1; D is uncertain. CDR3 length equals 11 residues. The germline CDR1 and CDR2 sequences are GTSNPN and SVGIG (reference sequence). The CDR3 loop reads CADRRNTEAFF. CDR3 in DNA: TGTGCAGACCGACGAAACACTGAAGCTTTCTTT.

This clonotype showed up just a few times. This chain links TRBV6-1 with TRBJ2-7, with D possibly TRBD2 on 6 matching bases. The V and J ends lost 8 bases and 7 bases respectively, with 15 bases between them. Germline CDR1 is MNHNS and CDR2 is SASEGT. CDR3 length equals 12 residues. This CDR3 is CASGPNGGEQYF. Here the CDR3 DNA reads TGTGCCAGCGGACCAAATGGAGGGGAGCAGTACTTC.

This clonotype has ten or more counts. The chain has TRBV24-1 and TRBJ2-3; 10 bases match TRBD2. The CDR3 is 19 residues long. CDR1 is KGHDR, CDR2 SFDVKD, per germline. J lost 1 base, V lost 3 bases, and 12 bases had no gene match. This CDR3 is CATSDPTFSGGGGTDTQYF. DNA for the CDR3: TGTGCCACCAGTGATCCAACTTTCAGCGGGGGGGGAGGCACAGATACGCAGTATTTT.

There are many counts of this clonotype. V usage is TRBV20-1 and J usage is TRBJ2-7; 9 nucleotides agree with TRBD1. The V and J ends lost 0 bases and 4 bases, in that order; junction bases with no gene match: 10. This CDR3 comprises 16 residues. Looked up from germline, CDR1 is DFQATT and CDR2 is SNEGSKA (reference sequence). The chain's CDR3 is CSARDLWGQGPYEQYF. The CDR3 coding sequence is TGCAGTGCTAGAGATCTGTGGGGACAGGGTCCTTACGAGCAGTACTTC.

This sequence joins TRBV7-9 and TRBJ2-5; perhaps TRBD2 as D (6 bases). The CDR3 totals 15 residues. Trimming removed 2 bases from V and 3 bases from J, with 13 bases in between. Germline-derived CDR1 and CDR2 are SEHNR and FQNEAQ (reference sequence). CDR3 protein: CASSLYVGGEETQYF. The CDR3 region has the DNA TGTGCCAGCAGCTTATACGTGGGGGGAGAAGAGACCCAGTACTTC.

The V call is TRBV7-8, the J call TRBJ2-1, with D possibly TRBD1 on 6 matching bases. Germline assignment: CDR1 SGHVS and CDR2 FQNEAQ. This CDR3 has 11 amino acids. Deletions cut 5 bases from V and 11 bases from J, with 10 bases between. CDR3 coding DNA: TGTGCCAGCAGCAATACAGGGAAGCAGTTCTTC. Amino acids: CASSNTGKQFF.